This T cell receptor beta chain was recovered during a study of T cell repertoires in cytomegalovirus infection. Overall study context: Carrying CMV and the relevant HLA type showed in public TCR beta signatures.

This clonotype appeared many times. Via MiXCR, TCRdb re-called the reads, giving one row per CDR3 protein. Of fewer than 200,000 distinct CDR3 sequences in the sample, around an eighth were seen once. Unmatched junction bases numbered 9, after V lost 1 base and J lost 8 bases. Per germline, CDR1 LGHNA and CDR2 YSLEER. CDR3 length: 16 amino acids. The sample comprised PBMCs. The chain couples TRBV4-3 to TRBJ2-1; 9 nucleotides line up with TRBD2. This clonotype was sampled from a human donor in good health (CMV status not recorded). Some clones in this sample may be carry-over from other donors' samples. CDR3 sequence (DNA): TGCGCCAGCAGCCAAGCCCTCGGGACTAGCCTCGATGAGCAGTTCTTC. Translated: CASSQALGTSLDEQFF.